The entry that follows covers one T cell receptor beta chain sequence. The clone's antigen remains unknown. Base qualities were left out, and no much larger clone turns up one base away. The same CDR3 can be traced to other DNA sequences in this sample. Collaborating institutions collected whole blood in K2EDTA tubes following their own protocols. For TCRbeta analysis, collaborators shipped samples in one of three forms: frozen whole blood, isolated PBMCs, or DNA extracted from either of those sample types. This specimen comes from a study of blood T cell repertoires in COVID-19 (dated by TCRdb to about 2020). Notes on the research overall: Collaborator samples came from the United States, Italy and Spain and covered acute and convalescent phases of COVID-19. The prospective study material was composed of cDNA or gDNA derived from T cells, B-cell-depleted T cells, or PBMCs. The dataset comprised deeply sampled blood TCRbeta repertoires from subjects exposed to, actively infected with, or recovered from COVID-19. The repertoires were released in a freely available public database meant as a resource for research on the immune response to SARS-CoV-2. Samples were obtained from the ongoing ImmuneRACE study (first 160 participants) and from about 1,300 subjects provided by 6 global collaborators. Nearly every sample came with metadata listing a de-identified subject ID, COVID-19 status, age in years and sex. Where available, HLA class I and class II types were taken from metadata supplied by the sample provider and were not determined by assay-based typing. The research as a whole found: How much clinical and demographic metadata was included differed by source and by participant, and the metadata was provided uncurated.

The germline V gene (reference sequence) specifies SEHNR as CDR1 and FQNEAQ as CDR2. The CDR3 has 17 amino acids, counting the end cysteine and phenylalanine. The only DNA kept is the CDR3, 51 bases in frame from the first base. After removal of 5 bases from V and 2 bases from J, the junction retains 12 bases not matched to a gene. The immunoSEQ Assay, a bias-controlled multiplex PCR, was used to amplify TCRbeta CDR3 regions from genomic DNA. The study's processing was this. Nucleated cell counts per sample were estimated from amplification of reference gene primers within the assay. To quantify the absolute abundance of each unique TCRbeta CDR3 rearrangement, sequence reads were collapsed and filtered. Productive Simpson clonality was computed per sample as the square root of Simpson's diversity index over productive rearrangements. Drawn from immuneACCESS, this table holds only the in-frame rearrangements with V and J called that TCRdb kept. Clones are partly lost; checked studies trace under half to an unresolved V gene and leave the rest unexplained. V and J calls and clone size are as listed in that table; D and trimming were resolved from the DNA. The sample includes some 200,000 clones, with about 79% observed a single time. The top ten constitute approximately 13% of the sample.

The material sequenced was peripheral blood. The chain couples TRBV7-9 to TRBJ2-1; the junction holds 7 bases that match TRBD2. The TCR comes from a human donor in a cohort sampled during active COVID-19. The CDR3 protein is CASSPRGGRAPYNEQFF. The nucleotide sequence reads TGTGCCAGCAGCCCCCGGGGCGGGAGAGCCCCCTACAATGAGCAGTTCTTC.